This is a list of T cell receptor beta chains from one sample in a study of blood T cell repertoires in COVID-19. TCRdb's copy holds only in-frame clones and misses some; the assay was immunoSEQ multiplex PCR. The sample consists of about 23,000 clones, 75% to 85% of them appearing once. Material: peripheral blood. The receptor set was obtained from a man in his sixties or seventies with acute or convalescent COVID-19. Each CDR3 is given with its conserved first and last residue. A D gene is named only where the DNA matches it firmly. Some rows mark clone size as missing; the rest say once, few, many or name a class of expanded clone.

D,size,V,J,DNA,CDR3
TRBD2,.,TRBV12-5,TRBJ2-1,TGTGCTAGTGGTTTGGCCCGACTAGCGGGCCTTAATGAGCAGTTCTTC,CASGLARLAGLNEQFF
.,.,TRBV5-6,TRBJ2-5,TGTGCCAGCAGCTCGGGAATTCGCGAGACCCAGTACTTC,CASSSGIRETQYF
TRBD2,.,TRBV24-1,TRBJ2-5,TGTGCCACCAGAGCGGGGGGGTTGGAGACCCAGTACTTC,CATRAGGLETQYF
TRBD1,once,TRBV27,TRBJ1-1,TGTGCCAGCACTTCAGGGGGCGGTCGGGCTTTCTTT,CASTSGGGRAFF
TRBD2,.,TRBV5-4,TRBJ2-7,TGTGCCAGCAGCTTGAACGGGAGGGCCAATGAGCAGTACTTC,CASSLNGRANEQYF
.,.,TRBV2,TRBJ2-7,TGTGCCAGCAGTCGGGACTTATCCGAGCAGTACTTC,CASSRDLSEQYF
.,.,TRBV6-4,TRBJ1-2,TGTGCCAGCAGTCCCAGGGAGGGCTATGGCTACACCTTC,CASSPREGYGYTF
.,.,TRBV3-1/TRBV3-2,TRBJ2-2,TGTGCCAGCAGCCAAACTACCGGGGAGCTGTTTTTT,CASSQTTGELFF
TRBD1,.,TRBV7-6,TRBJ2-7,TGTGCCAGCAGCTCACAGGGGGGCTACGAGCAGTACTTC,CASSSQGGYEQYF
.,once,TRBV5-1,TRBJ2-2,TGCGCCAGCAGCCCTTACACCGGGGAGCTGTTTTTT,CASSPYTGELFF
.,.,TRBV29-1,TRBJ2-1,TGCAGCGCCGCCTCTCGAGGGGGTATCAATGAGCAGTTCTTC,CSAASRGGINEQFF
.,.,TRBV29-1,TRBJ1-2,TGCAGCGTTGAAGGTTTCGGGGAACCTGGCTACACCTTC,CSVEGFGEPGYTF
TRBD1,.,TRBV7-9,TRBJ2-7,TGTGCCAGCAGCTTAGGAATCGGACAGGGACTTACCTACGAGCAGTACTTC,CASSLGIGQGLTYEQYF
TRBD1,.,TRBV16,TRBJ1-3,TGTGCCAGCAGCCGACGGACAGGGAGTGGAAACACCATATATTTT,CASSRRTGSGNTIYF
.,.,TRBV3-1/TRBV3-2,TRBJ2-2,TGTGCCCGACAACCCGATGGGGGCGCAGCCGGGGAGCTGTTTTTT,CARQPDGGAAGELFF
.,.,TRBV27,TRBJ1-2,TGTGCCAGCAGTCCCCGTATCAGCAGGCCTAACTATGGCTACACCTTC,CASSPRISRPNYGYTF
TRBD2,.,TRBV7-2,TRBJ2-7,TGTGCCAGCAGCTTCAGGACTAGCGGTTACGAGCAGTACTTC,CASSFRTSGYEQYF
TRBD2,.,TRBV6-2/TRBV6-3,TRBJ2-1,TGTGCCAGCAGTTACGAGCGGACTAGCGGGGGCCCCCACGTTGGGTTCTTC,CASSYERTSGGPHVGFF
TRBD1,.,TRBV19,TRBJ1-5,TGTGCCAGTACTACCGTTGGGACAGGGAATAGCAATCAGCCCCAGCATTTT,CASTTVGTGNSNQPQHF
TRBD2,few,TRBV19,TRBJ2-2,TGTGCCAGTAGGCTAGCGGGAGGGTTTGGGGCCGGGGAGCTGTTTTTT,CASRLAGGFGAGELFF
.,.,TRBV5-1,TRBJ2-7,TGCGCCAGCAGCTTGGGGACAGCCTCCCATTACGAGCAGTACTTC,CASSLGTASHYEQYF
.,.,TRBV7-9,TRBJ1-4,TGTGCCAGCAGCCCAACTACAGGGCATAATGAAAAACTGTTTTTT,CASSPTTGHNEKLFF
.,.,TRBV5-4,TRBJ2-7,TGTGCCAGCAGCGAGGGGGGGGCTAGCGGAACCTACGAGCAGTACTTC,CASSEGGASGTYEQYF
.,.,TRBV6-1,TRBJ1-3,TGTGCCAGCAGCCTAGAGGGAGCAACTGGAAACACCATATATTTT,CASSLEGATGNTIYF
TRBD1,.,TRBV29-1,TRBJ2-1,TGCAGCGCCGAACCGGGGACAGGGGTTGAGCAGTTCTTC,CSAEPGTGVEQFF
TRBD1,.,TRBV7-9,TRBJ2-7,TGTGCCAGCAGCTTATTGCAGGGGGCAAACTCCGAGCAGTACTTC,CASSLLQGANSEQYF
.,.,TRBV30,TRBJ1-2,TGTGCCTGGACGGAGTATGGCTACACCTTC,CAWTEYGYTF
TRBD2,.,TRBV27,TRBJ2-3,TGTGCCAGCAGACCGCCCGGGACTAGCGGTTTCACAGATACGCAGTATTTT,CASRPPGTSGFTDTQYF
.,.,TRBV19,TRBJ2-6,TGTGCCAGTAGTTTCCTCGCGGAGGGCTCTGGGGCCAACGTCCTGACTTTC,CASSFLAEGSGANVLTF
TRBD1,.,TRBV10-3,TRBJ2-7,TGTGCCATCAGACCGGGACAGGCGACGTACGAGCAGTACTTC,CAIRPGQATYEQYF
TRBD1,.,TRBV7-2,TRBJ1-1,TGTGCCAGCAGCTTAGGTTTGCCGGGACAGGGAGGAGCTTTCTTT,CASSLGLPGQGGAFF
.,.,TRBV7-6,TRBJ2-7,TGTGCCAGCAGCTATGCACAGGGAACCTACGAGCAGTACTTC,CASSYAQGTYEQYF
TRBD1,once,TRBV7-9,TRBJ2-7,TGTGCCAGTAGGGACAGTTCCCACGAGCAGTACTTC,CASRDSSHEQYF
.,.,TRBV2,TRBJ1-2,TGTGCCAGCAGTGAATATAGGGAGGGCTATGGCTACACCTTC,CASSEYREGYGYTF
.,.,TRBV12-3/TRBV12-4,TRBJ1-1,TGTGCCAGCACTCCTGGGGACTTTGAAGCTTTCTTT,CASTPGDFEAFF
TRBD1,.,TRBV9,TRBJ2-3,TGTGCCAGCAGCGTGGCCGGGACAGCCCATAGCACAGATACGCAGTATTTT,CASSVAGTAHSTDTQYF
TRBD1,.,TRBV4-1,TRBJ1-4,TGCGCCAGCAGCCAAGATGACGGGACAGGGACGGGGGATGAAAAACTGTTTTTT,CASSQDDGTGTGDEKLFF
TRBD1,.,TRBV10-1,TRBJ1-1,TGCGCCAGCACCTCGGGATCGGGACAGGGTGGCACTGAAGCTTTCTTT,CASTSGSGQGGTEAFF
TRBD1,.,TRBV5-6,TRBJ2-7,TGTGCCAGCAGCACCGGGACAGACTTCTACGAGCAGTACTTC,CASSTGTDFYEQYF
.,.,TRBV7-3,TRBJ1-1,TGTGCCAGCAGTTGGGCAGGGGATTACACTGAAGCTTTCTTT,CASSWAGDYTEAFF
TRBD1,once,TRBV6-6,TRBJ1-6,TGTGCCAGCAGTCGATTCGCACTACCCGGACAGGGGGGAGGCTCCTATAATTCACCCCTCCACTTT,CASSRFALPGQGGGSYNSPLHF
.,.,TRBV27,TRBJ1-1,TGTGCCAGCAGCCAGGGGAATCGGGCTTTCTTT,CASSQGNRAFF
.,.,TRBV11-2,TRBJ2-4,TGTGCCAGCAGCTTAGAAGCGTCGCTAGCCAAAAACATTCAGTACTTC,CASSLEASLAKNIQYF
TRBD2,.,TRBV4-2,TRBJ2-3,TGTGCCAGCAGCCGGGCCTCTACTAGCGGGGCTAGCACAGATACGCAGTATTTT,CASSRASTSGASTDTQYF
TRBD1,few,TRBV27,TRBJ1-1,TGTGCCAGCAGACGACAGGGCAATGAAGCTTTCTTT,CASRRQGNEAFF
TRBD1,.,TRBV5-4,TRBJ2-5,TGTGCCAGCAGCTTGGGGGGACAGTTATACCAAGAGACCCAGTACTTC,CASSLGGQLYQETQYF
TRBD2,.,TRBV4-2,TRBJ2-1,TGTGCCAGCAGCCAACAATTTAGCGGGATAAGCTCCTACAATGAGCAGTTCTTC,CASSQQFSGISSYNEQFF
TRBD1,.,TRBV12-5,TRBJ2-6,TGTGCTAGTGGTTTGGTATTGGGGTTTCGGACAGGGGCCGATCGCACTGGGGCCAACGTCCTGACTTTC,CASGLVLGFRTGADRTGANVLTF
.,.,TRBV4-1,TRBJ1-5,TGCGCCAGCAGCCAACCCTGGGGCCAACAGCCCCAGCATTTT,CASSQPWGQQPQHF
.,few,TRBV9,TRBJ1-2,TGTGCCAGCAGCGTACCAGGGATCGGCTACACCTTC,CASSVPGIGYTF
TRBD1,.,TRBV9,TRBJ2-1,TGTGCCAGCAGCGAGGGGGCGCAAAAAAATGAGCAGTTCTTC,CASSEGAQKNEQFF
TRBD2,.,TRBV15,TRBJ2-1,TGTGCCACCAGCAGCGGACTAGCGGGAGGAGCGGGCTCCTACAATGAGCAGTTCTTC,CATSSGLAGGAGSYNEQFF
TRBD2,.,TRBV7-8,TRBJ2-2,TGTGCCAGCAGCCTCGGACTAGCGGGGGAGGGTACCGGGGAGCTGTTTTTT,CASSLGLAGEGTGELFF
.,.,TRBV7-2,TRBJ2-7,TGTGCCAGCAGCTTGGAGACAGGTGCCTACGAGCAGTACTTC,CASSLETGAYEQYF
.,.,TRBV7-2,TRBJ2-2,TGTGCCAGCAGCACAATCGACCCGGGAAACACCGGGGAGCTGTTTTTT,CASSTIDPGNTGELFF
TRBD1,.,TRBV9,TRBJ2-7,TGTGCCAGCAGCGTAGGTGGCGGGACAGGGGCCCACGAGCAGTACTTC,CASSVGGGTGAHEQYF
.,.,TRBV27,TRBJ1-2,TGTGCCAGCAGTTTGGGCAGGGCGAATGGCTACACCTTC,CASSLGRANGYTF